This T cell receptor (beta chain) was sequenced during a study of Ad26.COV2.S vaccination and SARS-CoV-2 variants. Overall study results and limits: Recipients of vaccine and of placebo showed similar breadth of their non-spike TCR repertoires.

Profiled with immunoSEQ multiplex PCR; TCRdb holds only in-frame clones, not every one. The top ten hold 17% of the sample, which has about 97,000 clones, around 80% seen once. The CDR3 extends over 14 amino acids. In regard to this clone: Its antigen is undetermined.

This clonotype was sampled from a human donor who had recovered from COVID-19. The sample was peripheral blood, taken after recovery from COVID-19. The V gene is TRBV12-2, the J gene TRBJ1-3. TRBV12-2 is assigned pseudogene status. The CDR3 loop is CASRLAEPIGTIYF. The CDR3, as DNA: TGTGCAAGTCGCTTAGCGGAGCCAATTGGCACCATATATTTT.